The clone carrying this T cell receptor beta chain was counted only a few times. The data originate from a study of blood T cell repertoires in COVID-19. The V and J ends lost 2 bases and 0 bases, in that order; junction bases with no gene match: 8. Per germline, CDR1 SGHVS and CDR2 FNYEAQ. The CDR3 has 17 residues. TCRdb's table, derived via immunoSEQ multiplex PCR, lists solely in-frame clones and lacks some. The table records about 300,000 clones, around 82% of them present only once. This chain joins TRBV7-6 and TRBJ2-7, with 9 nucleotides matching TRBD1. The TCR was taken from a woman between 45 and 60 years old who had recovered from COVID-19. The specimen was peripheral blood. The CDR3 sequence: CASSLQGGTGYSYEQYF. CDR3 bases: TGTGCCAGCAGCTTACAGGGGGGGACAGGGTACTCCTACGAGCAGTACTTC.